Below are 16 T cell receptor beta chains sequenced from a single sample in a study of cytomegalovirus exposure and HLA in healthy donors. The primer mix had 60 Vbeta and 13 Jbeta primers. The table came from immunoSEQ multiplex PCR; TCRdb's copy has only in-frame clones and leaves some out. The table includes about 96,000 clones, about four fifths detected once. The sequenced sample was PBMCs. Receptors originate from a female donor in good health and CMV-seropositive.

This chain links TRBV25-1 with TRBJ2-1; D is possibly TRBD2 (6 bases). Trimming took off 3 bases at V and 6 bases at J, with 12 bases between the two ends. The CDR3 has 14 residues. Germline V gives CDR1 MGHDK, CDR2 SYGVNS. CDR3 DNA sequence: TGTGCCAGCAGTGAGGGGAGGATCGGCAATGAGCAGTTCTTC. Its protein product is CASSEGRIGNEQFF.

The rearrangement links TRBV4-2 to TRBJ1-2; 9 nucleotides align to TRBD1. The CDR3 runs to 15 residues. CDR1 and CDR2 (germline): LGHNA, YNFKEQ. V lost 0 bases to trimming and J lost 5 bases; unmatched junction nucleotides: 4. The CDR3 loop is CASSQDGTGRYGYTF. CDR3 DNA: TGTGCCAGCAGCCAAGATGGGACAGGGAGGTATGGCTACACCTTC.

This clone was seen just once. The V gene is TRBV30, the J gene TRBJ1-5; 9 bases map to TRBD1. The V and J ends lost 1 base and 4 bases, in that order; junction bases with no gene match: 5. The CDR3 is 15 amino acids. Germline CDR1 GTSNPN, CDR2 SVGIG (reference sequence). The DNA of the CDR3 is TGTGCCTGGAGTGGGTCGGGACAGGGTAATCAGCCCCAGCATTTT. It is translated as CAWSGSGQGNQPQHF.

V gene TRBV27 combines with J gene TRBJ1-6; 11 bases match TRBD1. Unmatched junction bases numbered 4, after V lost 6 bases and J lost 9 bases. CDR1 and CDR2 (germline): MNHEY, SMNVEV (reference sequence). This CDR3 has 14 residues. The CDR3 nucleotides read TGTGCCAGCAGGGCCGGGACAGGGGGTTCACCCCTCCACTTT. Amino acid sequence: CASRAGTGGSPLHF.

This chain links TRBV9 with TRBJ1-1, with no clear D. Germline values: CDR1 SGDLS, CDR2 YYNGEE. Trimming removed 4 bases from V and 3 bases from J, with 7 bases in between. CDR3 length: 12 residues. CDR3 region: CASSPVDTEAFF. The CDR3 nucleotides are TGTGCCAGCAGCCCTGTCGACACTGAAGCTTTCTTT.

This clone was counted a few times. V gene TRBV5-8 combines with J gene TRBJ2-5; 14 bases align to TRBD2. Germline values: CDR1 SGHTS, CDR2 YDEGEE. V shed 0 bases and J 5 bases; nucleotides not matched to a gene: 6. The CDR3 loop spans 17 amino acids. CDR3 residues: CASSLGTSGRRWETQYF. The CDR3 bases are TGTGCCAGCAGCTTGGGGACTAGCGGGAGGCGTTGGGAGACCCAGTACTTC.

The rearrangement joins TRBV28 to TRBJ1-5, with a tentative D call TRBD1 (5 bases). This CDR3 has 13 amino acids. The V gene's germline CDR1 is MDHEN and CDR2 SYDVKM. Between the trimmed V and J ends, which lost 6 bases and 7 bases, there was a span of 13 bases. The CDR3 coding sequence is TGTGCCAGCAGGCAGGGCAGGTGGCAGCCCCAGCATTTT. Protein sequence: CASRQGRWQPQHF.

The rearrangement uses TRBV10-3 and TRBJ1-1; 7 nucleotides match TRBD1. Germline V gene lookup returns CDR1 ENHRY and CDR2 SYGVKD. J lost 0 bases, V lost 5 bases, and 6 bases had no gene match. This CDR3 region has 15 residues. CDR3 DNA: TGTGCCATCAGTCGGACAGGCGCCATGAACACTGAAGCTTTCTTT. This gives the protein CAISRTGAMNTEAFF.

The genes are TRBV4-3 and TRBJ1-3; 7 positions match TRBD1. Trimming took 3 bases from V and 0 from J; bases not matched to a gene: 14. The CDR3 is 19 residues long. CDR1 and CDR2 from the germline V gene are LGHNA and YSLEER. The CDR3: CASSHHTRTGLFSGNTIYF. The CDR3 nucleotides are TGCGCCAGCAGCCACCATACCAGGACAGGTCTTTTCTCTGGAAACACCATATATTTT.

This sequence joins TRBV6-5 and TRBJ2-1; no clear D. The CDR3 extends over 14 amino acids. Trimming left V 5 bases short and J 4 bases short, with 12 bases between. CDR1 MNHEY and CDR2 SVGAGI come from the germline V gene. Here the CDR3 reads CASSRSPIYNEQFF. The CDR3, as DNA: TGTGCCAGCAGTCGCTCCCCTATTTACAATGAGCAGTTCTTC.

The gene calls are TRBV4-3 and TRBJ2-3, with 10 bases fitting TRBD1. The CDR3 loop spans 16 amino acids. Germline CDR1 LGHNA, CDR2 YSLEER. Trimming removed 3 bases from V and 1 base from J; junction bases left unmatched: 4. The CDR3 reads CASSQDGQGGTDTQYF. As DNA, the CDR3 is TGCGCCAGCAGCCAGGATGGACAGGGGGGCACAGATACGCAGTATTTT.

This clone turned up a few times. CDR3: CASRPTGNTEAFF. CDR3 DNA sequence: TGTGCCAGCAGACCTACAGGGAACACTGAAGCTTTCTTT. The gene calls are TRBV28 and TRBJ1-1, with a weak D call TRBD1 (5 bases). The germline V gene encodes CDR1 MDHEN and CDR2 SYDVKM. The CDR3 extends over 13 amino acids. V lost 6 bases to trimming and J lost 1 base, with 9 bases between them.

The chain has TRBV10-1 and TRBJ2-6, with 12 bases fitting TRBD1. CDR1 is WNHNN, CDR2 SYGVQD, per germline (reference sequence). V trimming: 11 bases; J trimming: 4 bases; junction bases outside the gene matches: 9. This CDR3 is 16 amino acids long. Here the CDR3 reads CAALGTGGRGANVLTF. The CDR3 DNA sequence: TGCGCCGCCCTCGGGACAGGGGGCAGGGGGGCCAACGTCCTGACTTTC.

This chain links TRBV27 with TRBJ2-7, with D maybe TRBD1 (5 bases). Looked up from germline, CDR1 is MNHEY and CDR2 is SMNVEV (reference sequence). The V gene lost 2 bases and the J gene lost 6 bases, with 11 bases spanning the gap. The CDR3 has 13 amino acids. The DNA of the CDR3 is TGTGCCAGCAGTTTAAGGGGTAAAATCGAGCAGTACTTC. This sequence encodes CASSLRGKIEQYF.

The rearrangement joins TRBV11-2 to TRBJ1-5, with TRBD1 identical over 11 bases. The J segment lost 2 bases and the V segment lost 5 bases, leaving 11 bases of the junction unmatched. The CDR3 has 18 amino acids. Germline CDR1 is SGHAT and CDR2 is FQNNGV. As DNA, the CDR3 is TGTGCCAGCAGCCCCCGGACAGGGGGCGCTGGGGGCAATCAGCCCCAGCATTTT. Protein product: CASSPRTGGAGGNQPQHF.

This chain links TRBV29-1 with TRBJ2-5; 7 bases are shared with TRBD1. Trimming at V came to 4 bases and at J to 3 bases, leaving 5 bases not matched to a gene. The CDR3 length is 13 residues. Per germline, CDR1 SQVTM and CDR2 ANQGSEA. CDR3 bases: TGCAGCGTTGCGGGACAGCAAAAAGAGACCCAGTACTTC. As protein: CSVAGQQKETQYF.